These T cell receptor beta chains were read from a single sample in a study of blood T cells in healthy people across ages. One entry per CDR3 protein results from TCRdb running MiXCR on the 5' RACE reads. The sample consists of about 780,000 distinct CDR3 sequences, 62% of them appearing once. Material: blood. The receptors stem from a man in his thirties or forties in good health. CDR3s include the opening cysteine and the closing phenylalanine or tryptophan. Fields, in order: V gene, J gene, D gene, clone size, CDR3 protein, CDR3 DNA. D genes are given only for firm matches. The size entry is marked missing in some rows and otherwise reads once, few, many or a size class.

V gene: TRBV12-3/TRBV12-4; J gene: TRBJ2-1; D gene: TRBD1; clone size: few; CDR3 protein: CASSPHRGHRFF; CDR3 DNA: TGTGCCAGCAGTCCACACAGGGGCCATCGGTTCTTC
V gene: TRBV7-3; J gene: TRBJ2-7; D gene: -; clone size: -; CDR3 protein: CASSLQGRIYEQYF; CDR3 DNA: TGTGCCAGCAGCTTACAGGGCAGGATCTACGAGCAGTACTTC
V gene: TRBV30; J gene: TRBJ2-6; D gene: -; clone size: -; CDR3 protein: CAWETSGANVLTF; CDR3 DNA: TGTGCCTGGGAGACATCGGGGGCCAACGTCCTGACTTTC
V gene: TRBV28; J gene: TRBJ2-1; D gene: TRBD1; clone size: -; CDR3 protein: CASSFGQGFYYEQFF; CDR3 DNA: TGTGCCAGCAGTTTCGGACAGGGGTTTTACTACGAGCAGTTCTTC
V gene: TRBV4-3; J gene: TRBJ1-1; D gene: TRBD1; clone size: -; CDR3 protein: CASSPQGAGAEAFF; CDR3 DNA: TGCGCCAGCAGCCCTCAGGGGGCTGGAGCTGAAGCTTTCTTT
V gene: TRBV6-5; J gene: TRBJ1-2; D gene: -; clone size: -; CDR3 protein: CASSYGATGLTYGYTF; CDR3 DNA: TGTGCCAGCAGTTATGGAGCCACGGGACTAACTTATGGCTACACCTTC
V gene: TRBV5-1; J gene: TRBJ1-6; D gene: -; clone size: -; CDR3 protein: CASSLYRGANSPLHF; CDR3 DNA: TGCGCCAGCAGCTTGTATAGGGGGGCGAATTCACCCCTCCACTTT
V gene: TRBV15; J gene: TRBJ2-7; D gene: -; clone size: many; CDR3 protein: CATSRGYEQYF; CDR3 DNA: TGTGCCACCTCACGGGGGTACGAGCAGTACTTC
V gene: TRBV7-6; J gene: TRBJ2-5; D gene: -; clone size: few; CDR3 protein: CASSESQETQYF; CDR3 DNA: TGTGCCAGCAGCGAATCCCAAGAGACCCAGTACTTC
V gene: TRBV25-1; J gene: TRBJ2-7; D gene: TRBD1; clone size: few; CDR3 protein: CASSGQTGVKQYF; CDR3 DNA: TGTGCCAGCAGTGGCCAGACAGGGGTTAAGCAGTACTTC
V gene: TRBV9; J gene: TRBJ2-5; D gene: TRBD1; clone size: -; CDR3 protein: CASSVSSGTGGMETQYF; CDR3 DNA: TGTGCCAGCAGCGTATCCTCCGGGACAGGGGGCATGGAGACCCAGTACTTC
V gene: TRBV7-2; J gene: TRBJ2-3; D gene: TRBD2; clone size: -; CDR3 protein: CASSLTSGETDTQYF; CDR3 DNA: TGTGCCAGCAGCTTGACTAGCGGGGAAACAGATACGCAGTATTTT
V gene: TRBV4-3; J gene: TRBJ2-1; D gene: TRBD1; clone size: -; CDR3 protein: CASRKGQGRNEQFF; CDR3 DNA: TGCGCCAGCAGAAAGGGACAGGGGCGGAATGAGCAGTTCTTC
V gene: TRBV6-1; J gene: TRBJ1-2; D gene: -; clone size: few; CDR3 protein: CASSEVGEALYGYTF; CDR3 DNA: TGTGCCAGCAGTGAAGTCGGAGAGGCACTATATGGCTACACCTTC
V gene: TRBV12-3/TRBV12-4; J gene: TRBJ2-1; D gene: -; clone size: few; CDR3 protein: CASRKGPVGDEQFF; CDR3 DNA: TGTGCCAGCAGAAAGGGGCCGGTCGGTGATGAGCAGTTCTTC
V gene: TRBV4-2; J gene: TRBJ2-7; D gene: TRBD2; clone size: many; CDR3 protein: CASSQGTGTSSYEQYF; CDR3 DNA: TGTGCCAGCAGCCAAGGAACCGGGACTAGCTCCTACGAGCAGTACTTC
V gene: TRBV28; J gene: TRBJ2-7; D gene: TRBD1; clone size: -; CDR3 protein: CASRTSGTESYEQYF; CDR3 DNA: TGTGCCAGCAGAACATCCGGGACAGAGTCTTACGAGCAGTACTTC
V gene: TRBV7-8; J gene: TRBJ2-1; D gene: -; clone size: -; CDR3 protein: CASSLPSLSNEQFF; CDR3 DNA: TGTGCCAGCAGCTTACCTAGTCTTTCCAATGAGCAGTTCTTC
V gene: TRBV9; J gene: TRBJ2-5; D gene: -; clone size: -; CDR3 protein: CASSVGGADLQETQYF; CDR3 DNA: TGTGCCAGCAGCGTAGGGGGAGCGGATCTCCAAGAGACCCAGTACTTC
V gene: TRBV10-3; J gene: TRBJ2-1; D gene: TRBD1; clone size: few; CDR3 protein: CAISESRQGADEQFF; CDR3 DNA: TGTGCCATCAGTGAGTCGCGGCAGGGGGCCGATGAGCAGTTCTTC
V gene: TRBV20-1; J gene: TRBJ2-1; D gene: TRBD2; clone size: -; CDR3 protein: CSARSRLAGAPREQFF; CDR3 DNA: TGCAGTGCTAGATCCAGACTAGCGGGGGCCCCCAGGGAGCAGTTCTTC
V gene: TRBV29-1; J gene: TRBJ2-2; D gene: -; clone size: -; CDR3 protein: CSVEADTGELFF; CDR3 DNA: TGCAGCGTGGAAGCGGACACCGGGGAGCTGTTTTTT
V gene: TRBV7-9; J gene: TRBJ2-5; D gene: -; clone size: once; CDR3 protein: CASSLDGGAPGETQYF; CDR3 DNA: TGTGCCAGCAGCTTAGATGGGGGGGCCCCTGGGGAGACCCAGTACTTC
V gene: TRBV3-1; J gene: TRBJ1-2; D gene: TRBD1; clone size: many; CDR3 protein: CASSDGTGDMRGYTF; CDR3 DNA: TGTGCCAGCAGCGATGGGACAGGTGATATGCGAGGCTACACCTTC
V gene: TRBV7-2; J gene: TRBJ2-3; D gene: TRBD2; clone size: -; CDR3 protein: CASSLWEGRTDTQYF; CDR3 DNA: TGTGCCAGCAGCTTATGGGAGGGGCGCACAGATACGCAGTATTTT
V gene: TRBV28; J gene: TRBJ2-7; D gene: TRBD2; clone size: few; CDR3 protein: CASSFLREAAREQYF; CDR3 DNA: TGTGCCAGCAGTTTCCTCCGGGAGGCGGCACGCGAGCAGTACTTC
V gene: TRBV7-9; J gene: TRBJ2-1; D gene: -; clone size: -; CDR3 protein: CASSLGVGGHYNEQFF; CDR3 DNA: TGTGCCAGCAGCTTGGGGGTTGGGGGGCACTACAATGAGCAGTTCTTC
V gene: TRBV27; J gene: TRBJ2-5; D gene: -; clone size: -; CDR3 protein: CASSPYQGAETQYF; CDR3 DNA: TGTGCCAGCAGTCCCTATCAGGGTGCGGAGACCCAGTACTTC
V gene: TRBV27; J gene: TRBJ2-5; D gene: -; clone size: -; CDR3 protein: CASSLSLAHQETQYF; CDR3 DNA: TGTGCCAGCAGTTTAAGTCTAGCCCACCAAGAGACCCAGTACTTC
V gene: TRBV5-1; J gene: TRBJ2-4; D gene: -; clone size: -; CDR3 protein: CASSQPGPTQNIQYF; CDR3 DNA: TGCGCCAGCAGCCAGCCGGGGCCAACTCAAAACATTCAGTACTTC